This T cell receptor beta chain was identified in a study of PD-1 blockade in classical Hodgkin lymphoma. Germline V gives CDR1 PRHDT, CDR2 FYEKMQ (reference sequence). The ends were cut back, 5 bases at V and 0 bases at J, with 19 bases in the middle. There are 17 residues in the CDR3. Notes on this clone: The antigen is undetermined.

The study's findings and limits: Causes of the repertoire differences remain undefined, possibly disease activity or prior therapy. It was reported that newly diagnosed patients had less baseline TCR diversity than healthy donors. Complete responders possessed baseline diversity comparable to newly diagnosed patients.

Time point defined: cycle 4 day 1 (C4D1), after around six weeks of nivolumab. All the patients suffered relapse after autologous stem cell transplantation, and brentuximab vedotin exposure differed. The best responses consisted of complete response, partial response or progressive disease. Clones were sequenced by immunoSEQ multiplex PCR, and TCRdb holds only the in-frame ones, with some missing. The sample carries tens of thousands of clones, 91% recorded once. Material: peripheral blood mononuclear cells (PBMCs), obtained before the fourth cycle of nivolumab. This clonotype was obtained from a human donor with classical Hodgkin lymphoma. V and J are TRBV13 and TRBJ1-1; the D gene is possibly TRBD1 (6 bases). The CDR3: CASSKVTGIILNTEAFF. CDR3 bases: TGTGCCAGCAGCAAGGTGACAGGAATCATATTGAACACTGAAGCTTTCTTT. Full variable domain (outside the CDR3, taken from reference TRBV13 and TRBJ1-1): AAGVIQSPRHLIKEKRETATLKCYPIPRHDTVYWYQQGPGQDPQFLISFYEKMQSDKGSIPDRFSAQQFSDYHSELNMSSLELGDSALYFCASSKVTGIILNTEAFFGQGTRLTVV.